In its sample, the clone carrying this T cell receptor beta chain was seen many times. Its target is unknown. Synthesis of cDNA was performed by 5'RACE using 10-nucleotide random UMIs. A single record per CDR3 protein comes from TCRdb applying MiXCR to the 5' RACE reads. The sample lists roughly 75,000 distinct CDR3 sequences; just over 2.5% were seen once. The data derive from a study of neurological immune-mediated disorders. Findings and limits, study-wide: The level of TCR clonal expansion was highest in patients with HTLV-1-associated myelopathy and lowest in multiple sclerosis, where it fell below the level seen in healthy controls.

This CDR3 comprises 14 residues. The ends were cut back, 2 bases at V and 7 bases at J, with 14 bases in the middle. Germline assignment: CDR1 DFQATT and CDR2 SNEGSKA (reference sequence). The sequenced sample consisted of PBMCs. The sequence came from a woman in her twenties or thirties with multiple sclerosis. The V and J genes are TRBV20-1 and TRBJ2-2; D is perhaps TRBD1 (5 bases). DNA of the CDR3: TGCAGTGCTAGACCAGCAGGGAACGACGGGGAGCTGTTTTTT. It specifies CSARPAGNDGELFF.